Presented here are 20 T cell receptor beta chains from one specimen sequenced in a study of patients and donors after allogeneic stem cell transplantation. TCRdb ran MiXCR on the RT-PCR reads and lists one entry per CDR3 protein. Among about 110,000 distinct CDR3 sequences listed, 35% were seen once. The sequenced sample was blood, either unsorted or a sorted T cell fraction (not recorded which). Receptor source: a human donor who was either an allogeneic HSCT recipient or a stem cell or donor lymphocyte infusion donor (not recorded which). It is not recorded whose cells these are; they may come from a transplant donor.

This clonotype appeared a single time. The J gene is TRBJ2-5, the V gene TRBV7-8, with D possibly matching TRBD1 (6 bases). The CDR3 spans 14 residues. Germline CDR1 and CDR2: SGHVS and FQNEAQ. Trimming removed 5 bases from V and 13 bases from J, with 23 bases in between. Here the CDR3 DNA reads TGTGCCAGCAGCAACAGATTGACAGGCTCGGCCCGGTACTTC. Translated, it gives CASSNRLTGSARYF.

The rearrangement links TRBV28 to TRBJ2-4, with 12 bases lining up with TRBD1. The CDR3 loop spans 18 amino acids. The germline V gene encodes CDR1 MDHEN and CDR2 SYDVKM. With V trimmed by 6 bases and J by 2 bases, 11 bases remained unmatched. This CDR3 is CASSRDRGRNWSKNIQYF. CDR3 bases: TGTGCCAGCAGCCGGGACAGGGGGCGCAACTGGTCCAAAAACATTCAGTACTTC. Full variable domain (rest looked up from reference TRBV28 and TRBJ2-4): DVKVTQSSRYLVKRTGEKVFLECVQDMDHENMFWYRQDPGLGLRLIYFSYDVKMKEKGDIPEGYSVSREKKERFSLILESASTNQTSMYLCASSRDRGRNWSKNIQYFGAGTRLSVL.

This clonotype was seen more than once but under ten times. The chain carries TRBV7-7 and TRBJ1-4; TRBD1 is a possible D gene (5 bases). CDR1 and CDR2 (germline): SSHAT, FNYEAQ (reference sequence). Trimming pared 5 bases from V and 8 bases from J, leaving 15 bases between. The CDR3 is 14 amino acids. CDR3 bases: TGTGCCAGCAGCGGCCACCGGACAACCGAAAAACTGTTTTTT. This codes for CASSGHRTTEKLFF.

This clonotype was counted only a few times. This chain uses TRBV28 with TRBJ1-4; unclear D gene. Germline V CDR1 and CDR2: MDHEN, SYDVKM. Trimming removed 5 bases at V and 2 bases at J, with 9 bases between. This CDR3 spans 14 amino acids. The CDR3 region has the DNA TGTGCCAGCAGTCCACCCACGACTAATGAAAAACTGTTTTTT. As protein: CASSPPTTNEKLFF.

The chain recombines TRBV24-1 with TRBJ2-1; 10 nucleotides line up with TRBD2. This CDR3 comprises 16 residues. With V trimmed by 0 bases and J by 11 bases, 9 bases remained unmatched. Germline-derived CDR1 and CDR2 are KGHDR and SFDVKD. This chain's CDR3 is CATSDLPRTSGGKQFF. CDR3 bases: TGTGCCACCAGTGATTTGCCCAGGACTAGCGGCGGTAAGCAGTTCTTC.

The rearrangement joins TRBV4-2 to TRBJ1-5; 9 bases agree with TRBD1. From germline, CDR1 is LGHNA and CDR2 YNFKEQ. V gave up 4 bases and J gave up 7 bases; unmatched junction bases: 8. CDR3 length: 15 amino acids. The CDR3 DNA sequence: TGTGCCAGCAGCCCAATTAGGGACAGGGACCAGCCCCAGCATTTT. Protein: CASSPIRDRDQPQHF.

The CDR3 spells CASSLGRLAQFF. CDR3 nucleotide sequence: TGTGCCAGCAGCTTAGGTCGACTAGCCCAGTTCTTC. This rearrangement joins TRBV5-6 to TRBJ2-1; 7 bases agree with TRBD2. This CDR3 comprises 12 residues. From germline, CDR1 is SGHDT and CDR2 YYEEEE. Trimming removed 2 bases from V and 13 bases from J; junction bases left unmatched: 6.

This clonotype was recorded many times. The rearrangement joins TRBV4-2 to TRBJ1-1, with D unresolved. Deletions cut 0 bases from V and 6 bases from J, with 8 bases between. The germline CDR1 and CDR2 sequences are LGHNA and YNFKEQ. The CDR3 has 13 residues. CDR3 sequence: CASSQDLRAEAFF. In DNA form, the CDR3 reads TGTGCCAGCAGCCAAGATTTGAGGGCTGAAGCTTTCTTT.

CDR3 bases: TGTGCCAGCAGTTTTATGTTGAACACTGAAGCTTTCTTT. Amino acids: CASSFMLNTEAFF. The chain links TRBV12-3 or TRBV12-4 to TRBJ1-1; D remains ambiguous. This CDR3 is built from 13 residues. V was pared by 3 bases and J by 0 bases, with 5 bases between.

This clonotype was counted only a few times. The CDR3 nucleotides are TGCAGTGCCGTGACAGGGACTGGAAACACCATATATTTT. Its translation is CSAVTGTGNTIYF. The rearrangement uses TRBV20-1 and TRBJ1-3; 7 nucleotides align to TRBD1. Germline lookup yields CDR1 DFQATT and CDR2 SNEGSKA (reference sequence). With V trimmed by 6 bases and J by 2 bases, 4 bases remained unmatched. The length of the CDR3 is 13 residues.

This clonotype was recorded a few times. The chain links TRBV20-1 to TRBJ1-5, with D possibly matching TRBD1 (5 bases). The V gene's germline CDR1 is DFQATT and CDR2 SNEGSKA (reference sequence). This CDR3 is 13 amino acids long. The V gene lost 0 bases and the J gene lost 4 bases, with 7 bases spanning the gap. The CDR3 DNA is TGCAGTGCTAGAGATGGGGGGAATCAGCCCCAGCATTTT. Translation: CSARDGGNQPQHF.

Ten or more counts support this clonotype. The genes are TRBV15 and TRBJ1-6; 7 nucleotides agree with TRBD1. CDR3 size: 14 residues. Trimming removed 0 bases from V and 13 bases from J; junction bases left unmatched: 6. Germline V gives CDR1 LNHNV, CDR2 YYDKDF (reference sequence). CDR3 DNA: TGTGCCACCAGCAGAGACAGGGGGACTTCGCCCCTCCACTTT. It specifies CATSRDRGTSPLHF.

This sequence joins TRBV18 and TRBJ1-2; D remains ambiguous. The germline CDR1 and CDR2 sequences are KGHSH and LQKENI. The CDR3 is made up of 14 amino acids. Trimming removed 3 bases from V and 2 bases from J, with 10 bases in between. Here the CDR3 reads CASSPSDGNYGYTF. CDR3 nucleotide sequence: TGTGCCAGCTCACCCTCGGACGGAAACTATGGCTACACCTTC.

The rearrangement links TRBV7-3 to TRBJ2-1; 9 bases line up with TRBD2. The V gene end was trimmed by 0 bases and the J gene end by 5 bases; junction bases not matched to a gene: 2. Germline lookup yields CDR1 SGHTA and CDR2 FQGTGA. CDR3 size: 15 residues. CDR3 residues: CASSLTGTSNNEQFF. CDR3 nucleotide sequence: TGTGCCAGCAGCTTAACGGGGACTAGCAACAATGAGCAGTTCTTC.

This clonotype occurred a few times. The chain carries TRBV29-1 and TRBJ2-7; 9 positions match TRBD2. The CDR3 runs 14 residues. Germline V CDR1 and CDR2: SQVTM, ANQGSEA. Germline trimming cut 5 bases from V and 2 bases from J; bases unmatched to any gene: 7. The CDR3 DNA sequence: TGCAGCGTTCGCTCTAGCGGGACCCCCTACGAGCAGTACTTC. It translates to CSVRSSGTPYEQYF.

The chain couples TRBV20-1 to TRBJ1-6; D unresolved. Looked up from germline, CDR1 is DFQATT and CDR2 is SNEGSKA (reference sequence). CDR3 length equals 15 residues. V gave up 8 bases and J gave up 6 bases, with 20 bases separating them. The CDR3 protein is CSTSQGARSNSPLHF. The CDR3 nucleotides are TGCAGTACTTCCCAAGGAGCCAGATCTAATTCACCCCTCCACTTT.

The chain has TRBV20-1 and TRBJ2-1; 11 bases are shared with TRBD2. V trimming: 5 bases; J trimming: 4 bases; junction bases outside the gene matches: 7. Per the germline V gene, CDR1 is DFQATT and CDR2 is SNEGSKA (reference sequence). The CDR3 has 15 amino acids. The CDR3 reads CSARNSGRGYNEQFF. In DNA form, the CDR3 reads TGCAGTGCTCGAAATAGCGGGAGGGGGTACAATGAGCAGTTCTTC.

The rearrangement uses TRBV7-9 and TRBJ1-1, with D uncertain. The CDR3 loop spans 12 amino acids. Germline CDR1 SEHNR, CDR2 FQNEAQ (reference sequence). V was trimmed by 2 bases and J by 5 bases, leaving 6 bases between them. DNA for the CDR3: TGTGCCAGCAGCTTATTTCGGACTGAAGCTTTCTTT. Amino acid sequence: CASSLFRTEAFF.

The chain links TRBV28 to TRBJ1-4, with D possibly being TRBD1 (5 bases). The CDR3 has 15 amino acids. In germline, CDR1 is MDHEN, CDR2 SYDVKM. Trimming removed 5 bases at V and 8 bases at J, with 18 bases between. In DNA, the CDR3 is TGTGCCAGCAGTCCGCCTAGGTTGGGGGGGGAAAAACTGTTTTTT. It codes for CASSPPRLGGEKLFF. Full variable domain (outside the CDR3, taken from reference TRBV28 and TRBJ1-4): DVKVTQSSRYLVKRTGEKVFLECVQDMDHENMFWYRQDPGLGLRLIYFSYDVKMKEKGDIPEGYSVSREKKERFSLILESASTNQTSMYLCASSPPRLGGEKLFFGSGTQLSVL.

This rearrangement joins TRBV27 to TRBJ2-7; D unclear. Deletions cut 2 bases from V and 3 bases from J, with 8 bases between. Germline V gene lookup returns CDR1 MNHEY and CDR2 SMNVEV (reference sequence). There are 13 residues in the CDR3. The CDR3 DNA reads TGTGCCAGCAGTTTACGACGGAACTACGAGCAGTACTTC. It translates to CASSLRRNYEQYF.